The rows below give T cell receptor beta chains drawn from one sample of a study of PD-L1 blockade in urothelial cancer. Here immunoSEQ multiplex PCR was the method, and the copy in TCRdb shows in-frame clones only, minus some. The repertoire has around 87,000 clones, less than 90% of them found once; the top ten carry approximately 8.4%. The sample here was PBMCs, taken around atezolizumab (anti-PD-L1) treatment. These receptors were collected from a man in his sixties or seventies with urothelial cancer. The CDR3 runs from the conserved cysteine through the conserved F or W. Each record gives: D gene, V gene, J gene, clone size, CDR3 DNA, CDR3 protein. A D gene is named only where the DNA matches it firmly. Clone size is shown for a subset of rows, as once, few, many or a class of expanded clone.

>TRBD1|TRBV4-1|TRBJ1-1|once
TGCGCCAGCAGCCTCGGGACAGGGGGTATCACTGAAGCTTTCTTT
CASSLGTGGITEAFF
>-|TRBV6-1|TRBJ1-1|-
TGTGCCAGCAAAACAGGGAGGGAGAACACTGAAGCTTTCTTT
CASKTGRENTEAFF
>TRBD1|TRBV6-5|TRBJ2-5|-
TGTGCCAGCAGTCCGGGACAGGTAACCCGAGAGACTCAGTACTTC
CASSPGQVTRETQYF
>TRBD1|TRBV29-1|TRBJ1-1|few
TGCAGCGTTCGACAGGGAGGAGACACTGAAGCTTTCTTT
CSVRQGGDTEAFF
>TRBD1|TRBV7-2|TRBJ1-1|few
TGTGCCAGCAGCCCAGACAGGGGAAGGGCTGAAGCTTTCTTT
CASSPDRGRAEAFF
>TRBD1|TRBV19|TRBJ2-2|-
TGTGCCAGTAGCCCGGGACAGCTGAACACCGGGGAGCTGTTTTTT
CASSPGQLNTGELFF
>-|TRBV5-1|TRBJ2-2|-
TGCGCCAGCAGCATACAGGGAATTGGTTCCGGGGAGCTGTTTTTT
CASSIQGIGSGELFF
>TRBD1|TRBV7-6|TRBJ1-5|once
TGTGCCAGCAGCCTCGACAGGGGCAATCAGCCCCAGCATTTT
CASSLDRGNQPQHF
>TRBD1|TRBV6-6|TRBJ1-2|-
TGTGCCAGCAGACATCGAGGGGGCCATGGCTACACCTTC
CASRHRGGHGYTF
>-|TRBV6-5|TRBJ1-6|-
TGTGCCAGCAGTTGGGGGCCCGACGGTTCACCCCTCCACTTT
CASSWGPDGSPLHF
>TRBD2|TRBV9|TRBJ2-2|-
TGTGCCAGCAGCGCCCTGGGGTCAGCGGGAGGGTCTCGTCGGACCGGGGAGCTGTTTTTT
CASSALGSAGGSRRTGELFF
>-|TRBV15|TRBJ2-1|-
TGTGCCACCAGCAGAGATATTAGCGGATGGAATGAGCAGTTCTTC
CATSRDISGWNEQFF
>-|TRBV6-1|TRBJ2-5|once
TGTGCCAGCAGTGTCCGTGAGACCCAGTACTTC
CASSVRETQYF
>-|TRBV10-3|TRBJ1-1|-
TGTGCCATCAGTGACGCGGCAGCCCTAACGACTGAAGCTTTCTTT
CAISDAAALTTEAFF
>-|TRBV5-6|TRBJ2-4|-
TGTGCCAGCAGCTTGGACGGTCCGTCCAAAAACATTCAGTACTTC
CASSLDGPSKNIQYF
>-|TRBV2|TRBJ2-5|-
TGTGCCAGCAGTGAGTCCCTCGGGACTGGAGAGACCCAGTACTTC
CASSESLGTGETQYF
>-|TRBV2|TRBJ2-3|-
TGTGCCAGCAAAGGAGATAGTAGCACAGATACGCAGTATTTT
CASKGDSSTDTQYF
>TRBD1|TRBV25-1|TRBJ2-5|-
TGTGCCAGCAGTGAATTCGGGGGACAGGCGGGCCAAGAGACCCAGTACTTC
CASSEFGGQAGQETQYF
>-|TRBV5-6|TRBJ1-2|-
TGTGCCAGCAGGGAAGAAGGGGTAAATGGCTACACCTTC
CASREEGVNGYTF
>-|TRBV7-3|TRBJ2-2|-
TGTGCCAGCAGTTATAGCGGAGCGAACACCGGGGAGCTGTTTTTT
CASSYSGANTGELFF
>-|TRBV12-5|TRBJ2-3|-
TGTGCTAGTGGTCCCACTAGCACAGATACGCAGTATTTT
CASGPTSTDTQYF
>TRBD1|TRBV29-1|TRBJ1-4|-
TGCAGCGTTGAAGGGACAGGGGGCAGAGAAAAACTGTTTTTT
CSVEGTGGREKLFF
>TRBD1|TRBV2|TRBJ1-1|-
TGTGCCAGCGACGGACAGGGGGCGGGAGCTTTCTTT
CASDGQGAGAFF
>-|TRBV27|TRBJ2-5|-
TGTGCCAGCAGTTTAACTGCACAAGAGACCCAGTACTTC
CASSLTAQETQYF
>TRBD1|TRBV2|TRBJ2-7|-
TGTGCCAGCATCAGGGACAGGGACGATAACGAGCAGTACTTC
CASIRDRDDNEQYF
>-|TRBV19|TRBJ2-2|-
TGTGCCAGTAGTATTAGGGCGGGTTTGGGAACCGGGGAGCTGTTTTTT
CASSIRAGLGTGELFF
>-|TRBV7-7|TRBJ2-5|-
TGTGCTAGCAGCCCCCAGATTACCCAAGAGACCCAGTACTTC
CASSPQITQETQYF
>TRBD1|TRBV9|TRBJ2-1|-
TGTGCCAGCAGCGTAAGTGTCGACAGGGGGCTGGACGAGCAGTTCTTC
CASSVSVDRGLDEQFF
>-|TRBV27|TRBJ2-1|-
TGTGCCAGCAGATCGGTAGCGAATGAGCAGTTCTTC
CASRSVANEQFF
>TRBD2|TRBV10-3|TRBJ2-7|-
TGTGCCATCAGTGAGCCGACTAGCGGGAGCTCCTACGAGCAGTACTTC
CAISEPTSGSSYEQYF
>-|TRBV18|TRBJ2-3|-
TGTGCCAGCTCACCACAGGGGGACACAGATACGCAGTATTTT
CASSPQGDTDTQYF
>-|TRBV11-2|TRBJ1-1|-
TGTGCCAGCAGCTTGTCACAGAACACTGAAGCTTTCTTT
CASSLSQNTEAFF
>-|TRBV10-3|TRBJ1-1|-
TGTGCCATCAGTGTTGAGGGTTATACTGAAGCTTTCTTT
CAISVEGYTEAFF
>-|TRBV5-5|TRBJ1-3|-
TGTGCCAGCAGCTTGGGGCCGGGGATCTCTGGAAACACCATATATTTT
CASSLGPGISGNTIYF
>TRBD1|TRBV18|TRBJ2-7|-
TGTGCCAGCTCACTTAAGGGACAGGGGGCTTACGAGCAGTACTTC
CASSLKGQGAYEQYF
>TRBD1|TRBV29-1|TRBJ2-7|-
TGCAGCGTCCTAAGCGCCCAGGGACAGGGGGTATCCTACGAGCAGTACTTC
CSVLSAQGQGVSYEQYF
>-|TRBV5-1|TRBJ1-2|-
TGCGCCAGCAGCTTGGAAGAAAGCATGTCTGGCTACACCTTC
CASSLEESMSGYTF
>-|TRBV18|TRBJ2-3|-
TGTGCCAGCTCACCGCGGGACTCTACAGATACGCAGTATTTT
CASSPRDSTDTQYF
>TRBD2|TRBV9|TRBJ2-5|-
TGTGCCAGCAGCGTAGCTGGTAGCGGGGACTTGGGGACCCAGTACTTC
CASSVAGSGDLGTQYF
>TRBD1|TRBV27|TRBJ2-7|-
TGTGCCAGCAGACTGGGACAGGGCACCTACGAGCAGTACTTC
CASRLGQGTYEQYF
>-|TRBV7-2|TRBJ1-4|-
TGTGCCAGCAGCCCGGACAGATTTAATGAAAAACTGTTTTTT
CASSPDRFNEKLFF
>TRBD2|TRBV7-2|TRBJ2-1|-
TGTGCCAGCAGCTTATACGGCGGGAGGAACTCCTACAATGAGCAGTTCTTC
CASSLYGGRNSYNEQFF
>TRBD2|TRBV6-1|TRBJ2-3|-
TGTGCCAGCAAACTAGCGGGAGCTGGTACAGATACGCAGTATTTT
CASKLAGAGTDTQYF
>-|TRBV5-5|TRBJ2-1|once
TGTGCCAGCAGCTTCCGGAGCTCCTACAATGAGCAGTTCTTC
CASSFRSSYNEQFF
>TRBD1|TRBV5-1|TRBJ2-7|-
TGCGCCAGCAGCCCCTCGGGACAGCCAGCCTACGAGCAGTACTTC
CASSPSGQPAYEQYF
>-|TRBV28|TRBJ1-4|once
TGTGCCAGCAGTGACGACAGGTTTGGTGAAAAACTGTTTTTT
CASSDDRFGEKLFF
>-|TRBV5-4|TRBJ2-5|few
TGTGCCAGCAGCTTGGACTTGAGCGGAGAGACCCAGTACTTC
CASSLDLSGETQYF
>-|TRBV9|TRBJ1-1|few
TGTGCCAGCAGCGTAGAGGCGTGGGGAGGAACTGAAGCTTTCTTT
CASSVEAWGGTEAFF
>TRBD1|TRBV5-4|TRBJ2-7|-
TGTGCCAGCAGCTCCACCGGGACAGGGAACCACGAGCAGTACTTC
CASSSTGTGNHEQYF
>-|TRBV5-8|TRBJ2-2|once
TGTGCCAGCAGCTTGGAGGGGAAGACCGGGGAGCTGTTTTTT
CASSLEGKTGELFF
>TRBD1|TRBV27|TRBJ1-1|-
TGTGCCAGCAGTTTTTCCGGGACAGGGGACACTGAAGCTTTCTTT
CASSFSGTGDTEAFF
>TRBD1|TRBV9|TRBJ2-7|-
TGTGCCAGCAGCGTAGGGGACAGGGGCCCCTACGAGCAGTACTTC
CASSVGDRGPYEQYF
>-|TRBV5-5|TRBJ2-5|-
TGTGCCAGCAGCTCCGATTTGAGAGCTTATGAGACCCAGTACTTC
CASSSDLRAYETQYF
>-|TRBV18|TRBJ1-1|-
TGTGCCAGCTCACTACAACAGGGAGTCAACACTGAAGCTTTCTTT
CASSLQQGVNTEAFF
>TRBD1|TRBV2|TRBJ2-1|-
TGTGCCAGCAGACAGGGGTCCAATGAGCAGTTCTTC
CASRQGSNEQFF
>-|TRBV6-1|TRBJ2-1|-
TGTGCCAGCAGTGATTCCGGGACAACCAATGAGCAGTTCTTC
CASSDSGTTNEQFF
>-|TRBV28|TRBJ1-5|-
TGTGCCAGCAGTCCCTACAGGGATACTCAGCCCCAGCATTTT
CASSPYRDTQPQHF
>TRBD2|TRBV5-6|TRBJ2-1|-
TGTGCCAGCAGCACCATTGCGGGAGCCAATGAGCAGTTCTTC
CASSTIAGANEQFF
>-|TRBV12-5|TRBJ2-7|-
TGTGCTAGTGGTTTGGTCGGCGGGAAGAGCTACGAGCAGTACTTC
CASGLVGGKSYEQYF